This T cell receptor (beta chain) was sequenced for a study of regulatory T cells in long-lasting Graves disease. General study findings and limits: Persistent disease showed a preference for TRBV28, TRBJ1-2 and TRBJ2-5. Peripheral blood, not thyroid tissue, was the sole material studied.

Ten or more counts support this clonotype. What it binds is unknown. Arm-PCR with iRepertoire HTBI primers amplified the CDR3 regions for these TCR beta libraries. TCRdb reprocessed the multiplex PCR reads via MiXCR and lists one record per CDR3 protein. Altogether 350,000 to 450,000 distinct CDR3 sequences are present, approximately 12% being singletons, with the ten largest covering approximately 19%. With V trimmed by 3 bases and J by 0 bases, 2 bases remained unmatched. This CDR3 comprises 14 residues. The germline V gene has CDR1 KGHSH and CDR2 LQKENI. Time point given: newly diagnosed GD, antithyroid drugs for less than 3 months. The TCR library was prepared using RNA isolated from PBMCs. This sample was shared with a second study, whose subject was T cells in Graves' hyperthyroidism and ophthalmopathy. As that study records: In the first-round RT-PCR of the TCR CDR3, the HTBI primer set was used. Ophthalmopathy was told apart from stable hyperthyroidism by a 13 V-J model.

Source: peripheral blood mononuclear cells (PBMCs), taken at new diagnosis, from a patient treated with antithyroid drugs. V gene TRBV18 combines with J gene TRBJ2-7; 7 bases are shared with TRBD1. The source is a woman between 18 and 30 years old with Graves disease. In DNA form, the CDR3 reads TGTGCCAGCTCACCCGGGACAGACTCCTACGAGCAGTACTTC. It is translated as CASSPGTDSYEQYF.